What follows are 8 T cell receptor beta chains derived from one specimen sequenced in a study of response to subunit inactivated influenza vaccine. From the RT-PCR reads, TCRdb called clonotypes with MiXCR, one entry per CDR3 protein. This table holds around 320,000 distinct CDR3 sequences, about 20% found once. The sample here was PBMCs from blood, taken less than 22 months after vaccination. The receptors shown here come from a man aged 45 to 70 who received an inactivated influenza vaccine.

The chain links TRBV5-4 to TRBJ2-7; 10 positions match TRBD1. The ends lost 3 bases at V and 5 bases at J; junction bases unmatched: 8. Germline values: CDR1 SGHNT, CDR2 YYREEE (reference sequence). This CDR3 is built from 15 residues. The DNA of the CDR3 is TGTGCCAGCAGCTCAATGACAGGGGGCCGGAACGAGCAGTACTTC. Its translation is CASSSMTGGRNEQYF. Filled out from reference TRBV5-4 and TRBJ2-7, the complete variable domain reads ETGVTQSPTHLIKTRGQQVTLRCSSQSGHNTVSWYQQALGQGPQFIFQYYREEENGRGNFPPRFSGLQFPNYSSELNVNALELDDSALYLCASSSMTGGRNEQYFGPGTRLTVT.

This clonotype came up a few times. V usage is TRBV5-1 and J usage is TRBJ2-1; 10 positions match TRBD2. Germline V gene lookup returns CDR1 SGHRS and CDR2 YFSETQ. The ends lost 4 bases at V and 8 bases at J; junction bases unmatched: 15. The CDR3 length is 17 residues. The CDR3 DNA sequence: TGCGCCAGCAGCCTACCTAGCGGGAGCTACCCGGATGATGAGCAGTTCTTC. Translating it yields CASSLPSGSYPDDEQFF.

This clonotype was found a few times. The genes are TRBV7-9 and TRBJ2-1; 8 bases align to TRBD2. The CDR3 has 15 residues. J lost 3 bases, V lost 5 bases, and 6 bases had no gene match. In germline, CDR1 is SEHNR, CDR2 FQNEAQ (reference sequence). The chain's CDR3 is CASSVTTSVYNEQFF. DNA for the CDR3: TGTGCCAGCAGCGTGACGACTAGCGTCTACAATGAGCAGTTCTTC.

This clonotype was counted ten times or more. The chain couples TRBV10-3 to TRBJ2-3, with D unresolved. Germline CDR1 is ENHRY and CDR2 is SYGVKD. V was cut by 0 bases and J by 5 bases, with 0 bases left in between. The CDR3 runs to 11 residues. The chain's CDR3 is CAISESDTQYF. CDR3 nucleotides: TGTGCCATCAGTGAGTCAGATACGCAGTATTTT.

The chain employs TRBV29-1 and TRBJ2-4; TRBD2 aligns across 9 bases. After removal of 1 base from V and 2 bases from J, the junction contained 3 bases not matched to a gene. The germline gives CDR1 SQVTM, CDR2 ANQGSEA. The CDR3 extends over 15 amino acids. The CDR3 protein is CSVEAAGGPKNIQYF. The CDR3 region has the DNA TGCAGCGTTGAAGCAGCGGGAGGACCCAAAAACATTCAGTACTTC.

This clonotype was seen many times. V and J are TRBV6-1 and TRBJ1-1, with D possibly being TRBD1 (5 bases). Trimming left V 6 bases short and J 2 bases short, with 13 bases between. Per germline, CDR1 MNHNS and CDR2 SASEGT. This CDR3 comprises 14 residues. The CDR3 spells CASSPAGDNTEAFF. In DNA, the CDR3 is TGTGCCAGCAGCCCCGCGGGGGACAACACTGAAGCTTTCTTT.

This chain connects TRBV5-1 to TRBJ1-5; 8 nucleotides align to TRBD1. J lost 5 bases, V lost 4 bases, and 5 bases had no gene match. Germline-derived CDR1 and CDR2 are SGHRS and YFSETQ. CDR3 length: 14 residues. CDR3 in DNA: TGCGCCAGCAGCCCGGGGACAGGTTATCAGCCCCAGCATTTT. Amino acid sequence: CASSPGTGYQPQHF.

This clonotype was counted ten times or more. The chain couples TRBV5-6 to TRBJ2-5; TRBD1 agrees at 11 bases. Per the germline V gene, CDR1 is SGHDT and CDR2 is YYEEEE. The junction had 7 bases not matched to a gene; V was cut back by 2 bases and J by 7 bases. This CDR3 comprises 15 residues. The CDR3 region has the DNA TGTGCCAGCAGCTTTCTAGGGACAGGGGGGGCGACCCAGTACTTC. It is translated as CASSFLGTGGATQYF.